This T cell receptor (beta chain) comes out of a study of post-analysis software for immune sequencing data. General study points: When patients were compared with controls, about 5 TRBV segments were more frequent, TRBV5-6, TRBV5-1 and TRBV20-1 among them.

Per the germline V gene, CDR1 is SGHTA and CDR2 is FQGNSA. The V end lost 5 bases, the J end lost 3 bases, and 17 bases lay between the germline ends. The CDR3 runs 16 residues. Included in the TCR beta cDNA libraries were unique molecular identifiers. TCRdb analysed the PCR reads with MiXCR anew, one entry per CDR3 protein. This table holds about 500,000 distinct CDR3 sequences, around 40% found once. Turning to this clonotype: Its antigen is currently unknown.

The sample consisted of blood. This sequence was found in a girl aged 5 to 17 with multiple sclerosis. The gene calls are TRBV7-2 and TRBJ2-1, with D perhaps matching TRBD2 (6 bases). CDR3 sequence reads: CASSTPVGDFYNEQFF. The DNA of the CDR3 is TGTGCCAGCAGCACCCCTGTTGGGGACTTCTACAATGAGCAGTTCTTC.